Listed below are T cell receptor beta chains from one sample, sequenced in a study of spatial heterogeneity in lung cancer. Each CDR3 protein is one row after TCRdb ran MiXCR on the 5' RACE reads. The table has about 120,000 distinct CDR3 sequences, over 9% seen once; the top ten hold approximately 15%. The sequencing here drew on PBMCs, taken at follow-up. The receptors were gathered from a male donor with early-stage non-small cell lung cancer. CDR3s include the opening cysteine and the closing phenylalanine or tryptophan. D genes are given only for firm matches. Clone size is stated in some rows and not others, as once, few, many or a class when expanded.

size	V	length	D	J	CDR3	DNA
-	TRBV4-2	16	TRBD2	TRBJ2-3	CASSQELAIMTDTQYF	TGTGCCAGCAGCCAAGAACTAGCGATAATGACAGATACGCAGTATTTT
many	TRBV30	14	-	TRBJ1-6	CAWRWGLYNSPLHF	TGTGCCTGGAGATGGGGCCTCTATAATTCACCCCTCCACTTT
-	TRBV9	14	-	TRBJ2-7	CASSAPGTSSEQYF	TGTGCCAGCAGCGCGCCCGGGACATCTTCCGAGCAGTACTTC
-	TRBV15	14	-	TRBJ2-5	CATSRATGRETQYF	TGTGCCACCAGCAGAGCGACAGGGAGGGAGACCCAGTACTTC
few	TRBV3-1	16	-	TRBJ1-6	CASSQDGFSYNSPLHF	TGTGCCAGCAGCCAAGACGGATTCTCCTATAATTCACCCCTCCACTTT
-	TRBV20-1	14	-	TRBJ1-2	CSARDGRGNYGYTF	TGCAGTGCTAGAGATGGTCGGGGGAACTATGGCTACACCTTC
few	TRBV5-5	13	-	TRBJ1-5	CASSWGDDQPQHF	TGTGCCAGCAGCTGGGGAGATGATCAGCCCCAGCATTTT
many	TRBV7-2	14	TRBD2	TRBJ2-3	CASSLGLAYDTQYF	TGTGCCAGCAGCTTGGGACTAGCGTACGATACGCAGTATTTT
many	TRBV20-1	14	TRBD1	TRBJ1-2	CSALSIQGVRGYTF	TGCAGTGCTCTTAGTATACAGGGGGTGAGAGGCTACACCTTC
-	TRBV11-2	14	-	TRBJ2-5	CASSLSGPQETQYF	TGTGCCAGCAGCTTATCTGGACCTCAAGAGACCCAGTACTTC
few	TRBV12-3/TRBV12-4	13	-	TRBJ1-1	CASSLRQNTEAFF	TGTGCCAGCAGTTTAAGACAGAACACTGAAGCTTTCTTT
few	TRBV10-1	14	TRBD2	TRBJ2-1	CASSPTSGGNEQFF	TGCGCCAGCAGTCCTACTAGCGGGGGCAATGAGCAGTTCTTC
many	TRBV5-1	12	-	TRBJ2-2	CASSLGSGELFF	TGCGCCAGCAGTCTAGGGTCCGGGGAGCTGTTTTTT
-	TRBV11-2	14	-	TRBJ2-1	CASSNRGNYNEQFF	TGTGCCAGCAGCAATAGAGGGAACTACAATGAGCAGTTCTTC
-	TRBV28	16	TRBD1	TRBJ2-7	CASSLTRYRGSPEQYF	TGTGCCAGCAGCTTAACCCGTTACAGGGGTTCGCCCGAGCAGTACTTC
few	TRBV29-1	13	TRBD1	TRBJ2-7	CSVQTGATYEQYF	TGCAGCGTCCAAACAGGGGCGACCTACGAGCAGTACTTC
-	TRBV4-2	17	-	TRBJ2-3	CASSQVLRDFSTDTQYF	TGTGCCAGCAGCCAAGTCCTCCGGGACTTTAGCACAGATACGCAGTATTTT
many	TRBV27	14	TRBD1	TRBJ1-1	CASRLDRDESEAFF	TGTGCCAGCAGACTAGACAGGGACGAGAGTGAAGCTTTCTTT
few	TRBV20-1	14	-	TRBJ2-6	CSAQQGAGANVLTF	TGCAGTGCTCAACAGGGAGCTGGGGCCAACGTCCTGACTTTC
-	TRBV20-1	14	TRBD1	TRBJ2-7	CSVGQGASWNEQYF	TGCAGTGTCGGACAGGGGGCAAGTTGGAACGAGCAGTACTTC
few	TRBV18	16	TRBD1	TRBJ2-7	CASSPRTGGTAYEQYF	TGTGCCAGCTCACCGCGCACAGGGGGCACCGCCTACGAGCAGTACTTC
many	TRBV5-5	16	-	TRBJ1-5	CASSPGTASYYQPQHF	TGTGCCAGCAGCCCCGGAACGGCCTCGTACTATCAGCCCCAGCATTTT
few	TRBV4-3	17	TRBD2	TRBJ2-7	CASSQDSGGPPRWEQYF	TGCGCCAGCAGCCAAGATAGCGGGGGCCCTCCCAGATGGGAGCAGTACTTC
many	TRBV29-1	13	-	TRBJ2-7	CSVEGDRAFEQYF	TGCAGCGTTGAAGGCGACAGAGCTTTCGAGCAGTACTTC
few	TRBV27	13	-	TRBJ1-1	CASKRVMDTEAFF	TGTGCCAGCAAGCGGGTAATGGACACTGAAGCTTTCTTT
few	TRBV27	13	-	TRBJ1-1	CASSSIGQREAFF	TGTGCCAGCAGTTCAATAGGACAGAGAGAAGCTTTCTTT
many	TRBV29-1	13	-	TRBJ2-7	CSVRKRASYEQYF	TGCAGCGTCAGGAAGCGGGCTTCCTACGAGCAGTACTTC
few	TRBV20-1	13	-	TRBJ1-1	CSAREDSFTEAFF	TGCAGTGCTAGAGAGGACAGTTTTACTGAAGCTTTCTTT